This TCR beta chain came from a study of T cell repertoires in cytomegalovirus infection. Looking at the study overall: In public TCR beta signatures, there were indications of both CMV infection and matching HLA type.

Trimming cost V 9 bases and J 6 bases, with 14 bases left between them. CDR3 length: 12 residues. TCRdb fed the reads into MiXCR, producing one record per CDR3 protein. The data contain about 180,000 distinct CDR3 sequences, 13% to 15% of them singletons. This clonotype was seen ten or more times. Its specificity is unknown. General study findings and limits: Totalled public TCR beta family frequency picked out people who carried CMV plus the relevant HLA. CMV-specific TCR beta clonotypes restricted by HLA-C dominated the ex vivo response.

Specimen: PBMCs. The chain joins TRBV12-3 or TRBV12-4 to TRBJ2-5; TRBD2 might be the D (6 bases). The clonotype originates from a human donor in good health (CMV status not recorded). Some clones in this sample may be carry-over from other donors' samples. The CDR3 is CASSGTLKTQYF. CDR3 in DNA: TGTGCCAGTTCAGGGACTCTAAAGACCCAGTACTTC.